One sample yielded the 27 T cell receptor beta chains listed below, sequenced in a study of identifying expanded T cells in peripheral blood. Repertoires were generated with immunoSEQ multiplex PCR, while TCRdb's copy carries only in-frame clones and drops some. The sample yields some 76,000 clones, 85% to 90% seen once. Sequencing was done on a sample of blood. These receptor sequences come from a person aged 18 to 75 in good health.

The chain is built from TRBV7-2 and TRBJ2-7; D is perhaps TRBD2 (5 bases). The germline V gene has CDR1 SGHTA and CDR2 FQGNSA. The CDR3 has 13 residues. V dropped 5 bases and J dropped 0 bases, with 8 bases sitting between them. CDR3 DNA: TGTGCCAGCAGCCATACTAGCTCCTACGAGCAGTACTTC. Translating it yields CASSHTSSYEQYF.

The chain carries TRBV7-3 and TRBJ2-7; TRBD1 matches 7 bases. The germline V gene encodes CDR1 SGHTA and CDR2 FQGTGA. This CDR3 region has 14 residues. V trimming: 5 bases; J trimming: 6 bases; junction bases outside the gene matches: 10. The CDR3 DNA follows: TGTGCCAGCAGCCTCACAGGGGCCGTGAGCGAGCAGTACTTC. Encoded protein: CASSLTGAVSEQYF. The full variable domain, its missing parts supplied by reference TRBV7-3 and TRBJ2-7, is GAGVSQTPSNKVTEKGKYVELRCDPISGHTALYWYRQSLGQGPEFLIYFQGTGAADDSGLPNDRFFAVRPEGSVSTLKIQRTERGDSAVYLCASSLTGAVSEQYFGPGTRLTVT.

The chain couples TRBV18 to TRBJ2-7; 8 bases are a match to TRBD2. The CDR3 contains 14 residues. V was clipped by 2 bases and J by 5 bases; unmatched bases: 5. Germline V gene lookup returns CDR1 KGHSH and CDR2 LQKENI. CDR3 in amino acids: CASSPTGGPNEQYF. The CDR3 DNA reads TGTGCCAGCTCACCAACGGGAGGGCCCAACGAGCAGTACTTC.

This clone was observed a few times. This chain uses TRBV27 with TRBJ2-2, with 7 positions matching TRBD1. Germline V CDR1 and CDR2: MNHEY, SMNVEV (reference sequence). Germline trimming cut 4 bases from V and 6 bases from J; bases unmatched to any gene: 8. The CDR3 spans 15 residues. The CDR3 spells CASSWGDRDAGELFF. CDR3 sequence (DNA): TGTGCCAGCAGTTGGGGCGACAGGGATGCCGGGGAGCTGTTTTTT.

V usage is TRBV2 and J usage is TRBJ1-4; the D gene is possibly TRBD1 (5 bases). Trimming took 10 bases from V and 12 from J, leaving 21 bases between them. Germline assignment: CDR1 SNHLY and CDR2 FYNNEI. This CDR3 has 13 amino acids. The CDR3 sequence is CATIVGGLLELFF. CDR3 bases: TGTGCCACCATCGTGGGGGGTTTGTTGGAACTGTTTTTT.

This clone was detected only once. The chain links TRBV27 to TRBJ1-6; 8 bases align to TRBD1. The V gene end was trimmed by 1 base and the J gene end by 8 bases; junction bases not matched to a gene: 7. This CDR3 has 16 residues. Germline V gene lookup returns CDR1 MNHEY and CDR2 SMNVEV (reference sequence). DNA of the CDR3: TGTGCCAGCAGTTTATGGGCCAGGGGGCAAGATTCACCCCTCCACTTT. It yields the protein CASSLWARGQDSPLHF.

This clone was detected a few times. The chain is built from TRBV6-6 and TRBJ1-2, with a possible D match to TRBD1 (5 bases). CDR3 length: 14 residues. Trimming removed 7 bases at V and 7 bases at J, with 19 bases between. The germline CDR1 and CDR2 sequences are MNHNY and SVGAGI (reference sequence). The CDR3 nucleotides are TGTGCCAGCAACCCCGGGGGTTTTGCTTCTGGCTACACCTTC. This sequence encodes CASNPGGFASGYTF.

For this clone: Other DNA variants within this sample encode the same CDR3. This chain connects TRBV18 to TRBJ2-3; no clear D. V was trimmed by 4 bases and J by 0 bases, leaving 5 bases between them. This CDR3 region has 13 residues. Germline assignment: CDR1 KGHSH and CDR2 LQKENI. CDR3 sequence (DNA): TGTGCCAGCTCACGGGATAGCACAGATACGCAGTATTTT. This translates into CASSRDSTDTQYF.

The gene calls are TRBV4-1 and TRBJ2-5, with TRBD1 matching 9 bases. This CDR3 spans 16 amino acids. Germline CDR1 and CDR2: MGHRA and YSYEKL. V was pared by 5 bases and J by 1 base, with 8 bases of the junction left unmatched. In nucleotides, the CDR3 is TGCGCCAGCAGCGATACAGGGGGCTTGAGCCAAGAGACCCAGTACTTC. Translated, it gives CASSDTGGLSQETQYF.

The chain joins TRBV6-4 to TRBJ1-4; the match to TRBD1 covers 8 bases. Losses at the gene ends were 2 bases for V and 8 bases for J; bases not matched to a gene: 7. There are 15 residues in the CDR3. Germline loops: CDR1 MRHNA, CDR2 SNTAGT. The CDR3 protein is CASSDPDRGGEKLFF. In nucleotides, the CDR3 is TGTGCCAGCAGTGACCCAGACAGGGGAGGGGAAAAACTGTTTTTT.

The rearrangement joins TRBV7-2 to TRBJ2-1; 12 nucleotides line up with TRBD2. Germline V gives CDR1 SGHTA, CDR2 FQGNSA. The trim removed 3 bases at V and 6 bases at J, leaving 3 bases unmatched. This CDR3 spans 15 amino acids. In DNA, the CDR3 is TGTGCCAGCAGCTTGACTAGCGGGAGTTTCAATGAGCAGTTCTTC. Translated, it gives CASSLTSGSFNEQFF. The whole variable domain, remainder taken from reference TRBV7-2 and TRBJ2-1, is GAGVSQSPSNKVTEKGKDVELRCDPISGHTALYWYRQSLGQGLEFLIYFQGNSAPDKSGLPSDRFSAERTGGSVSTLTIQRTQQEDSAVYLCASSLTSGSFNEQFFGPGTRLTVL.

Only a few counts were recorded for this clone. This chain links TRBV2 with TRBJ2-7; D tentatively fits TRBD1 or TRBD2 (6 bases each). Trimming left V 6 bases short and J 1 base short, with 10 bases between. This CDR3 region has 13 residues. Germline loops: CDR1 SNHLY, CDR2 FYNNEI. DNA of the CDR3: TGTGCCAGCAGGCGGGACACATCCTACGAGCAGTACTTC. The encoded protein is CASRRDTSYEQYF.

V is TRBV7-6 and J is TRBJ2-7; the D is unclear. Germline assignment: CDR1 SGHVS and CDR2 FNYEAQ. CDR3 length equals 13 residues. Deletions cut 11 bases from V and 2 bases from J, with 16 bases between. DNA for the CDR3: TGTGCCCGAAACCCGGAAGAGGCCTACGAGCAGTACTTC. This codes for CARNPEEAYEQYF.

The V and J genes are TRBV7-8 and TRBJ2-5; 9 bases match TRBD1. The V gene end was trimmed by 1 base and the J gene end by 5 bases; junction bases not matched to a gene: 14. From germline, CDR1 is SGHVS and CDR2 FQNEAQ. The CDR3 sequence is 18 residues long. CDR3 bases: TGTGCCAGCAGCTTAGAGATTGTGGGGACAGGGAGGAGGGAGACCCAGTACTTC. Protein: CASSLEIVGTGRRETQYF.

The CDR3 sequence is CASSLVRDRGLIGTEAFF. In nucleotides, the CDR3 is TGCGCCAGCAGCTTGGTTAGAGACAGGGGGCTTATCGGCACTGAAGCTTTCTTT. This chain links TRBV5-1 with TRBJ1-1; 10 bases fit TRBD1. V trimming: 0 bases; J trimming: 4 bases; junction bases outside the gene matches: 12. Germline V lookup: CDR1 SGHRS, CDR2 YFSETQ. The CDR3 contains 18 residues.

V gene TRBV6-6 combines with J gene TRBJ1-2, with no clear D. Germline CDR1 is MNHNY and CDR2 is SVGAGI (reference sequence). Trimming pared 2 bases from V and 4 bases from J, leaving 8 bases between. CDR3 length: 13 residues. The CDR3 sequence: CASSYRDTYGYTF. CDR3 DNA sequence: TGTGCCAGCAGTTACAGGGATACCTATGGCTACACCTTC.

V gene TRBV2 combines with J gene TRBJ2-5; D unclear. CDR1 is SNHLY, CDR2 FYNNEI, per germline. The CDR3 is made up of 14 amino acids. V gave up 4 bases and J gave up 2 bases, with 11 bases separating them. The CDR3 sequence: CASSGTTTQETQYF. The CDR3 nucleotides are TGTGCCAGCAGTGGGACGACAACACAAGAGACCCAGTACTTC.

This clone has more than one count but fewer than ten. The chain recombines TRBV5-1 with TRBJ2-1; 7 nucleotides agree with TRBD1. CDR3 length equals 16 residues. The V gene end was trimmed by 1 base and the J gene end by 0 bases; junction bases not matched to a gene: 4. Germline V gives CDR1 SGHRS, CDR2 YFSETQ. This CDR3 reads CASSLTGTDSYNEQFF. The CDR3, as DNA: TGCGCCAGCAGCTTGACCGGGACAGACTCCTACAATGAGCAGTTCTTC.

This clone has a single count. The chain joins TRBV30 to TRBJ1-4; the D is unclear. Germline CDR1 and CDR2: GTSNPN and SVGIG (reference sequence). This CDR3 is 13 amino acids long. V lost 2 bases, J lost 6 bases, and 10 bases lay in between. DNA of the CDR3: TGTGCCTGGAGTTCGTCGCCGTATGAAAAACTGTTTTTT. Amino acid sequence: CAWSSSPYEKLFF.

The gene calls are TRBV19 and TRBJ1-1; a weak D match, TRBD1 (5 bases). CDR1 is LNHDA, CDR2 SQIVND, per germline (reference sequence). The CDR3 extends over 14 amino acids. V lost 1 base, J lost 5 bases, and 11 bases lay in between. CDR3 DNA: TGTGCCAGTAGTATAGGAGACAGAGTAACTGAAGCTTTCTTT. This sequence encodes CASSIGDRVTEAFF.

This clone has just one count. The J gene is TRBJ2-7, the V gene TRBV11-2, with a tentative D call TRBD2 (6 bases). The CDR3 runs to 13 residues. The V gene's germline CDR1 is SGHAT and CDR2 FQNNGV. Deletions cut 1 base from V and 7 bases from J, with 11 bases between. CDR3 amino acids: CASSLVMGREQYF. The CDR3 nucleotides read TGTGCCAGCAGCTTAGTCATGGGGAGGGAGCAGTACTTC. Supplemented by reference TRBV11-2 and TRBJ2-7, the full variable domain reads EAGVAQSPRYKIIEKRQSVAFWCNPISGHATLYWYQQILGQGPKLLIQFQNNGVVDDSQLPKDRFSAERLKGVDSTLKIQPAKLEDSAVYLCASSLVMGREQYFGPGTRLTVT.

This clone was detected a few times. The CDR3 region is CASSLPPTAEAFF. CDR3 coding DNA: TGTGCCAGCAGCTTGCCCCCGACAGCCGAAGCTTTCTTT. The V call is TRBV5-5, the J call TRBJ1-1; D might be TRBD1 (5 bases). The V gene lost 1 base and the J gene lost 8 bases, with 12 bases spanning the gap. CDR3 length equals 13 residues. Germline CDR1 is SGHKS and CDR2 is YYEKEE (reference sequence).

The V gene is TRBV19, the J gene TRBJ2-1, with D maybe TRBD2 (6 bases). The V end was cut by 3 bases, the J end by 7 bases, with 16 bases between. This CDR3 spans 15 amino acids. Germline V gives CDR1 LNHDA, CDR2 SQIVND (reference sequence). CDR3 loop: CASSIQAGLQNEQFF. In DNA form, the CDR3 reads TGTGCCAGTAGTATTCAGGCGGGATTACAGAATGAGCAGTTCTTC. Complete variable domain (other parts from reference TRBV19 and TRBJ2-1): DGGITQSPKYLFRKEGQNVTLSCEQNLNHDAMYWYRQDPGQGLRLIYYSQIVNDFQKGDIAEGYSVSREKKESFPLTVTSAQKNPTAFYLCASSIQAGLQNEQFFGPGTRLTVL.

The chain recombines TRBV27 with TRBJ2-7; a possible D gene is TRBD1 (5 bases). There are 11 residues in the CDR3. Trimming took off 10 bases at V and 5 bases at J, with 12 bases between the two ends. Germline values: CDR1 MNHEY, CDR2 SMNVEV (reference sequence). CDR3 in amino acids: CATNWGHEQYF. The CDR3 coding sequence is TGTGCCACCAATTGGGGCCACGAGCAGTACTTC.

The chain has TRBV7-2 and TRBJ2-2; 8 bases agree with TRBD1. V was clipped by 2 bases and J by 5 bases; unmatched bases: 4. Germline V gene lookup returns CDR1 SGHTA and CDR2 FQGNSA. The CDR3 loop spans 15 amino acids. This CDR3 reads CASSLTDRVTGELFF. DNA of the CDR3: TGTGCCAGCAGCTTAACGGACAGGGTAACCGGGGAGCTGTTTTTT.

CDR3 nucleotides: TGTGCCAGCGGCGTATCAGGACAGGGGGCGGGCGAGCAGTACTTC. The encoded protein is CASGVSGQGAGEQYF. This rearrangement joins TRBV6-6 to TRBJ2-5; TRBD1 matches at 11 bases. The J call may not be correct, given that the DNA end is closer to TRBJ2-7. The CDR3 spans 15 residues. Germline V gives CDR1 MNHNY, CDR2 SVGAGI (reference sequence).

The V call is TRBV19, the J call TRBJ2-5; 8 nucleotides match TRBD1. CDR1 is LNHDA, CDR2 SQIVND, per germline (reference sequence). The CDR3 covers 11 residues. V shed 4 bases and J 13 bases; nucleotides not matched to a gene: 5. The CDR3 reads CASSTGQGWYF. CDR3 in DNA: TGTGCCAGTAGTACAGGACAGGGTTGGTACTTC.